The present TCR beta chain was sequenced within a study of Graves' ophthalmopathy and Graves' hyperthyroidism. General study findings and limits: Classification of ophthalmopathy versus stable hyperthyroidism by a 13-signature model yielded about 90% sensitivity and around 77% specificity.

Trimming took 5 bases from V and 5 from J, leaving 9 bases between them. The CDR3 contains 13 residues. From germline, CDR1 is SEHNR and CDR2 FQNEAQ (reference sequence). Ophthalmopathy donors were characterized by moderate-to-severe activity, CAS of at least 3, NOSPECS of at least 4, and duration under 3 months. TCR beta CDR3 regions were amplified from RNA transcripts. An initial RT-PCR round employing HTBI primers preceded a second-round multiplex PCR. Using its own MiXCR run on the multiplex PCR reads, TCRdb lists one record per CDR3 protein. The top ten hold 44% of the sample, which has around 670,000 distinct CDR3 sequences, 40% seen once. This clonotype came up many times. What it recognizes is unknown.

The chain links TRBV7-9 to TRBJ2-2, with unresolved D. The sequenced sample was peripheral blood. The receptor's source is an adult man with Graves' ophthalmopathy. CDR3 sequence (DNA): TGTGCCAGCAGCCAAGGGCGGACCGGGGAGCTGTTTTTT. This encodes CASSQGRTGELFF.